The clone carrying this T cell receptor beta chain was found a few times. This CDR3 is 15 amino acids long. CDR1 SGHRS and CDR2 YFSETQ come from the germline V gene. V lost 0 bases and J lost 7; bases outside the gene matches: 9. Each individual donor underwent a draw of ten milliliters of peripheral blood. Per-sample PBMC isolation yielded at least 6.5 million cells. The extraction recovered at least 5 micrograms of total RNA per sample. The entry originates in a study of blood T cells in healthy people across ages. PCR was performed a second time for about 7 to 11 cycles using a sample-barcoded 5' primer and a J-beta primer mix. A template-switch adaptor that had 12 random nucleotides put a tag on each cDNA molecule. TCRdb ran MiXCR on the 5' RACE reads and lists one entry per CDR3 protein. The sample lists under 2,000,000 distinct CDR3 sequences, about 49% occurring once.

V and J are TRBV5-1 and TRBJ2-7; 8 bases match TRBD1. Sequencing was performed on blood. The sequence derives from a woman aged 40 to 50 in good health. The CDR3 nucleotides read TGCGCCAGCAGCTTGGCGGGACAGGAGCCTCGGGAGCAGTACTTC. Protein sequence: CASSLAGQEPREQYF.